This TCR beta chain was captured by sequencing in a study of blood T cell repertoires in COVID-19. V gave up 3 bases and J gave up 2 bases, with 12 bases separating them. CDR3 length: 14 residues. Per the germline V gene, CDR1 is SGDLS and CDR2 is YYNGEE. Sequencing was performed with immunoSEQ multiplex PCR; in TCRdb, only in-frame clones are kept and a portion is missing. The sample holds under 300,000 clones, around 89% seen once. Sequencing input: PBMCs or T cells enriched from blood (not recorded which). The chain has TRBV9 and TRBJ2-7; TRBD2 might be the D (5 bases). The receptor was derived from an older woman in a cohort exposed to, infected with or recovered from COVID-19 (not recorded which). CDR3 residues: CASSEGERPYEQYF. In nucleotides, the CDR3 is TGTGCCAGCAGCGAGGGAGAAAGACCCTACGAGCAGTACTTC.